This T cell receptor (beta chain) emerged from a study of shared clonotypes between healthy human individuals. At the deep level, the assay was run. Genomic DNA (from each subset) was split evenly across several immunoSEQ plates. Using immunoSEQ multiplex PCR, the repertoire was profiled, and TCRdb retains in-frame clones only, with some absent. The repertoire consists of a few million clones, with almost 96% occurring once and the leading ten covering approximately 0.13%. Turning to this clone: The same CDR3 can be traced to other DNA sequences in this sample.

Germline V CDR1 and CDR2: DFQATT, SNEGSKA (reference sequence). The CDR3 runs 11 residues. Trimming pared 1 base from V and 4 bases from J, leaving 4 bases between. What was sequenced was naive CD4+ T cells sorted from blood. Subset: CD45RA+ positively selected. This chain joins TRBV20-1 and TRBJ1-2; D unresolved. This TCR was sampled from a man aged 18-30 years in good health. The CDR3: CSARGGYGYTF. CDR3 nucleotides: TGCAGTGCTAGAGGTGGCTATGGCTACACCTTC.